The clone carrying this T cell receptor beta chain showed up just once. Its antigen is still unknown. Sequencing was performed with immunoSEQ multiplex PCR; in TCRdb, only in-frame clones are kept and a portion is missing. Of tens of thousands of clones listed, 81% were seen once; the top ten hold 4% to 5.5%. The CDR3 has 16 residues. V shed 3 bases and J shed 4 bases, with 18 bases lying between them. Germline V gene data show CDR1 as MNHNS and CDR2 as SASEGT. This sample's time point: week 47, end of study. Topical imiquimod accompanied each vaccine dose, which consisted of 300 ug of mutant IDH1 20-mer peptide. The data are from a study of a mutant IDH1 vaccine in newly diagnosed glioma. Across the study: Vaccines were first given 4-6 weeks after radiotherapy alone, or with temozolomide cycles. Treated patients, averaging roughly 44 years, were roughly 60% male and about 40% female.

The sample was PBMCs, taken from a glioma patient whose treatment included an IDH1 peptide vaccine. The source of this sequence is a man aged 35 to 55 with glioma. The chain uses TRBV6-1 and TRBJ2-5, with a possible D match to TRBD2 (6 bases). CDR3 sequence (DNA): TGTGCCAGCAGTGATCAAGAGGCCTGGAGGGGAGAGACCCAGTACTTC. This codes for CASSDQEAWRGETQYF.